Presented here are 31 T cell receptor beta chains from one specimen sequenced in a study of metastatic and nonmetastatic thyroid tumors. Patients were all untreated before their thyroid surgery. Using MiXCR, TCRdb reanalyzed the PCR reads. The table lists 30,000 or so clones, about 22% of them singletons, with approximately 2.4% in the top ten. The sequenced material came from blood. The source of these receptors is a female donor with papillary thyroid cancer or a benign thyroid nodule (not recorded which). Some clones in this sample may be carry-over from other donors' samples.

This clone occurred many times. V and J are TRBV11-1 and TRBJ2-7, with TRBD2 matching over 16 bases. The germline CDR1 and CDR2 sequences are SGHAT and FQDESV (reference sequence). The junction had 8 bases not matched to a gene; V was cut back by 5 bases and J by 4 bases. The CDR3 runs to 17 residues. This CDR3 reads CASSPGLAGGPNYEQYF. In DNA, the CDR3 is TGTGCCAGCAGCCCGGGACTAGCGGGAGGGCCGAATTACGAGCAGTACTTC.

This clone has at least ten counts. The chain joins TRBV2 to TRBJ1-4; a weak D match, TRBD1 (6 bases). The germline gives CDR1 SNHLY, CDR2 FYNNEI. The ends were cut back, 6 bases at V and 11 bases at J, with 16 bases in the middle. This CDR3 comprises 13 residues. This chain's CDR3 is CASRRGAGEKLFF. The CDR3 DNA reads TGTGCCAGCAGGCGGGGGGCGGGGGAGAAACTGTTTTTT.

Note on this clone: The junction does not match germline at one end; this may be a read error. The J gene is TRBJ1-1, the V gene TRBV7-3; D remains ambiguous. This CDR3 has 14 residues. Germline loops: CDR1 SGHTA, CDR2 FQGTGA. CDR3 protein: CVSSLVHANTEAFF. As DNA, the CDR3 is TGTGTCAGCAGCCTGGTACACGCGAACACTGAAGCTTTCTTT. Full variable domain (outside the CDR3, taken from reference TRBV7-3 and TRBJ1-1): GAGVSQTPSNKVTEKGKYVELRCDPISGHTALYWYRQSLGQGPEFLIYFQGTGAADDSGLPNDRFFAVRPEGSVSTLKIQRTERGDSAVYLCVSSLVHANTEAFFGQGTRLTVV.

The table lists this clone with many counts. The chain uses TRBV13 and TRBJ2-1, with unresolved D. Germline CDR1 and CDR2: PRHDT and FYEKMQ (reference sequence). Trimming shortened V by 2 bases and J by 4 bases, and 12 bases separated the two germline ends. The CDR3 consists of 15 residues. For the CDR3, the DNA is TGTGCCAGCAGCTTATGGGCCAGGAGATACAATGAGCAGTTCTTC. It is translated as CASSLWARRYNEQFF.

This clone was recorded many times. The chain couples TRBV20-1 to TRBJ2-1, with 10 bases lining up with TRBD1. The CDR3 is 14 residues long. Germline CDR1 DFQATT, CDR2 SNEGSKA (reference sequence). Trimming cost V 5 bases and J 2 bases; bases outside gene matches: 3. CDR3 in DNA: TGCAGTGCTCCCGGGACAGGGGCCTACAATGAGCAGTTCTTC. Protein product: CSAPGTGAYNEQFF.

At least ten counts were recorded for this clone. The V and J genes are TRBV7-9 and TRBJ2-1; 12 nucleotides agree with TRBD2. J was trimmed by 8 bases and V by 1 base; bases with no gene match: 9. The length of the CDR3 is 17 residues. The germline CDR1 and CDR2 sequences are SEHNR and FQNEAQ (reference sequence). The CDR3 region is CASSLGLAGGLEDEQFF. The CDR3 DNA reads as TGTGCCAGCAGCTTAGGCCTAGCGGGAGGGCTCGAGGATGAGCAGTTCTTC.

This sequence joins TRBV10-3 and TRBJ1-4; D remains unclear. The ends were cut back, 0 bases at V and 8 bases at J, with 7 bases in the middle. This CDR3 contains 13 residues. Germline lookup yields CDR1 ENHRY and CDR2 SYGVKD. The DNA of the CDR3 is TGTGCCATCAGTGAGTCTTTCGGCGAAAAACTGTTTTTT. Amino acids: CAISESFGEKLFF.

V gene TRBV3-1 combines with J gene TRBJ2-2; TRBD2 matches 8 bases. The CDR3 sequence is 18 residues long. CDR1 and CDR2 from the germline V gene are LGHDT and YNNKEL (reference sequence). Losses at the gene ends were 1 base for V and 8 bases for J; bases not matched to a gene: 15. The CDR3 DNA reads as TGTGCCAGCAGCCAAGTAATAGGGACTAGGATATTGGTGGGGGAGCTGTTTTTT. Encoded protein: CASSQVIGTRILVGELFF.

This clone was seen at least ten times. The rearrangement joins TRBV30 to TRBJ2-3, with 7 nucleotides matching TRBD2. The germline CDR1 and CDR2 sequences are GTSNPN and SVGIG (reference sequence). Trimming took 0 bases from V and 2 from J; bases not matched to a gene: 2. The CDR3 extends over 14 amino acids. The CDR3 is CAWSVTSVTDTQYF. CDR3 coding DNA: TGTGCCTGGAGTGTAACTAGCGTCACAGATACGCAGTATTTT.

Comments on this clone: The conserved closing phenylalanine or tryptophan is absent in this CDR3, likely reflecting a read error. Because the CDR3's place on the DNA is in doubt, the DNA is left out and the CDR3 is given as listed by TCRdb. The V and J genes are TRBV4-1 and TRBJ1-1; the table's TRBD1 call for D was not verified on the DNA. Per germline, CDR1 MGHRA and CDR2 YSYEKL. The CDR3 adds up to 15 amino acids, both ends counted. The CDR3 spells CASSQERGTNTESFL.

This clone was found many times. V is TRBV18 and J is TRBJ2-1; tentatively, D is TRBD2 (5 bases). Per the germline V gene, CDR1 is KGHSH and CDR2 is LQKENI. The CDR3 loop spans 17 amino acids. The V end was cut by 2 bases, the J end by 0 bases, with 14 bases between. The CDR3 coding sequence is TGTGCCAGCTCACCATCGCCGGGGTCCTCCTCCTACAATGAGCAGTTCTTC. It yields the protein CASSPSPGSSSYNEQFF.

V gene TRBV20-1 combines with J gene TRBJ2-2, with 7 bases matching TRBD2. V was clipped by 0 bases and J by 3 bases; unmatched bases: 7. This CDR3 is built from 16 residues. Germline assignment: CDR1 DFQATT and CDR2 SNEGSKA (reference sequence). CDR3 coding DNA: TGCAGTGCTAGAGATCAGGCCGCGGGAGACACCGGGGAGCTGTTTTTT. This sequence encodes CSARDQAAGDTGELFF.

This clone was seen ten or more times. The CDR3 region is CASSIHNRDRMNTEAFF. The CDR3 bases are TGTGCCAGCAGCATACACAACCGGGACAGGATGAACACTGAAGCTTTCTTT. The chain has TRBV7-4 and TRBJ1-1; TRBD1 agrees at 8 bases. Germline V gene data show CDR1 as SGHVT and CDR2 as SQSDAQ. The CDR3 is made up of 17 amino acids. Trimming took 5 bases from V and 0 from J; bases not matched to a gene: 11.

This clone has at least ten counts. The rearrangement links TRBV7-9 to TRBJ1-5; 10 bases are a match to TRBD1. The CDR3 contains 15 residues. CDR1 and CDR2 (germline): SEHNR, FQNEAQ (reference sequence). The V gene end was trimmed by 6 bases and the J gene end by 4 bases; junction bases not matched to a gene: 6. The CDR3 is CASSRTGGRNQPQHF. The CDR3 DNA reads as TGTGCCAGCAGTCGGACAGGGGGGAGGAATCAGCCCCAGCATTTT.

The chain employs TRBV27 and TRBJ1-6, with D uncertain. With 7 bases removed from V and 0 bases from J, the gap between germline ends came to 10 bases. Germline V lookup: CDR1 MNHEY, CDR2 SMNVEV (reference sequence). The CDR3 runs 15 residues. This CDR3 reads CASTQWDSYNSPLHF. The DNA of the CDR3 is TGTGCCAGCACCCAATGGGACTCCTATAATTCACCCCTCCACTTT.

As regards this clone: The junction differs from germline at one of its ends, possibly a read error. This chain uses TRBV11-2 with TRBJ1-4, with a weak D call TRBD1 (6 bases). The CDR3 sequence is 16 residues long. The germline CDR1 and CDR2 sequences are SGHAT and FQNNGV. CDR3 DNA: TGTGCCAGCAGCCGCCAGCCGACAGGCTTAAATGAAAAACAGTTTTTT. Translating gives CASSRQPTGLNEKQFF.

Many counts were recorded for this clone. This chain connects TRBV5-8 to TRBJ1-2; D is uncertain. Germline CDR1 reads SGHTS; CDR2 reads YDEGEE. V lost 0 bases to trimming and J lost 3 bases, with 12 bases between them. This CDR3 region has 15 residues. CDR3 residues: CASSLAVIPDYGYTF. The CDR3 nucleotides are TGTGCCAGCAGCTTGGCCGTAATTCCCGACTATGGCTACACCTTC.

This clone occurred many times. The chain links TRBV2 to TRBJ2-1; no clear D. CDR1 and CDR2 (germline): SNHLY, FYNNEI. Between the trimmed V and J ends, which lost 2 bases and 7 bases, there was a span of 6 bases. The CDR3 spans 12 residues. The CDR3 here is CASSELGNEQFF. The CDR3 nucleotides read TGTGCCAGCAGTGAACTGGGGAATGAGCAGTTCTTC.

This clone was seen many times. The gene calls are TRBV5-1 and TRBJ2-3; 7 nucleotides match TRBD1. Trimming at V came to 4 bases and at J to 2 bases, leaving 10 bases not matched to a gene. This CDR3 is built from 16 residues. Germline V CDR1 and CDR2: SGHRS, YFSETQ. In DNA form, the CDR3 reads TGCGCCAGCAGCCTGAACAGGGGTGAAGCCACAGATACGCAGTATTTT. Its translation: CASSLNRGEATDTQYF.

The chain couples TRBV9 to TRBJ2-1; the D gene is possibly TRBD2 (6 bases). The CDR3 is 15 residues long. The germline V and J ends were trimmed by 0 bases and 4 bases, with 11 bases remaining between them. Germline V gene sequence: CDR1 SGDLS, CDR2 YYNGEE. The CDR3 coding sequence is TGTGCCAGCAGCGTAGGCGGGATGACATACAATGAGCAGTTCTTC. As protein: CASSVGGMTYNEQFF.

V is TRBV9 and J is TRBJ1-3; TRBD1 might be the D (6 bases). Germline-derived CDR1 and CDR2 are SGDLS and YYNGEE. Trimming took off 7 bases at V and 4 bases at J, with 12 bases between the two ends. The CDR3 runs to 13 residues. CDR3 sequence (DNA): TGTGCCAGCGCCCAGGGGCCGGGAAACACCATATATTTT. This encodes CASAQGPGNTIYF.

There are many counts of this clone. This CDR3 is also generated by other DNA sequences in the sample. CDR3 sequence: CAWSVPGLAGNTDTQYF. The CDR3 DNA follows: TGTGCCTGGAGTGTCCCGGGACTAGCGGGGAACACAGATACGCAGTATTTT. The chain couples TRBV30 to TRBJ2-3; TRBD2 agrees at 13 bases. CDR3 size: 17 residues. The V gene's germline CDR1 is GTSNPN and CDR2 SVGIG (reference sequence). V trimming: 0 bases; J trimming: 2 bases; junction bases outside the gene matches: 5.

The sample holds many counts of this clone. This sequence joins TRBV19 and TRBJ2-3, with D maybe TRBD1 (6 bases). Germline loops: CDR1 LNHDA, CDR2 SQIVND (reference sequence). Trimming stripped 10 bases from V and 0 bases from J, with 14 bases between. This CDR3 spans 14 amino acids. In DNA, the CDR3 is TGTGCCACCACACAGGGTCCTAGCACAGATACGCAGTATTTT. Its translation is CATTQGPSTDTQYF.

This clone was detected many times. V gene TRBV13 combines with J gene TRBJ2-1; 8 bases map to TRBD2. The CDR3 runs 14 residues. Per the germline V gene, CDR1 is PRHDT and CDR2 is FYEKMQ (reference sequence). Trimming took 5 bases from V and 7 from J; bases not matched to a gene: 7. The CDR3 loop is CASSTRTSGNEQFF. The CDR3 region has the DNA TGTGCCAGCAGCACACGAACTAGCGGAAATGAGCAGTTCTTC.

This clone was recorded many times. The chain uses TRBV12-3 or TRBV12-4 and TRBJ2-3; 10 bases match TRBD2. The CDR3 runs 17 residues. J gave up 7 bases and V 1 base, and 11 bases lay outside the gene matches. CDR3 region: CASSLVGLADHKNTQYF. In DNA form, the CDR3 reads TGTGCCAGCAGTTTAGTAGGACTAGCGGACCACAAAAATACGCAGTATTTT.

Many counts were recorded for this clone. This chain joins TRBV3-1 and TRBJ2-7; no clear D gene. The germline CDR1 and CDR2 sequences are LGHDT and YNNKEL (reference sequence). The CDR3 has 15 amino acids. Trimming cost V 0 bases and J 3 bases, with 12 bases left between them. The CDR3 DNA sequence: TGTGCCAGCAGCCAAGATCTCAGTAGCTACTACGAGCAGTACTTC. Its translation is CASSQDLSSYYEQYF.

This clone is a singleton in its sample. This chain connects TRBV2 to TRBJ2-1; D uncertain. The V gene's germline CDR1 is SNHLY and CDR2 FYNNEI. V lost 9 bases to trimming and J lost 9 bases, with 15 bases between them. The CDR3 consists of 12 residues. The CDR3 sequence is CASKARNIEQFF. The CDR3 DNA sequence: TGTGCCAGTAAGGCCAGAAACATTGAGCAGTTCTTC. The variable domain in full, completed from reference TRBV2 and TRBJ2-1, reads EPEVTQTPSHQVTQMGQEVILRCVPISNHLYFYWYRQILGQKVEFLVSFYNNEISEKSEIFDDQFSVERPDGSNFTLKIRSTKLEDSAMYFCASKARNIEQFFGPGTRLTVL.

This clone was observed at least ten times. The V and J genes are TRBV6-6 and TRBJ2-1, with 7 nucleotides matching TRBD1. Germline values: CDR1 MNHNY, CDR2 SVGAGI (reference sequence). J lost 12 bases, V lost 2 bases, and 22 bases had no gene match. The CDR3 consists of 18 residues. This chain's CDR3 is CASSYGQAREENTRGQFF. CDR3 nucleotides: TGTGCCAGCAGTTACGGACAGGCCCGAGAAGAAAATACAAGGGGGCAGTTCTTC.

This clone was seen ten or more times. CDR3 residues: CSASRGAEQFF. The CDR3, as DNA: TGCAGTGCTAGTCGGGGCGCTGAGCAGTTCTTC. The J gene is TRBJ2-1, the V gene TRBV20-1; tentatively, D is TRBD1 or TRBD2 (5 bases each). Germline assignment: CDR1 DFQATT and CDR2 SNEGSKA (reference sequence). CDR3 length equals 11 residues. V was shortened by 3 bases and J by 9 bases, with 9 bases between the two germline ends.

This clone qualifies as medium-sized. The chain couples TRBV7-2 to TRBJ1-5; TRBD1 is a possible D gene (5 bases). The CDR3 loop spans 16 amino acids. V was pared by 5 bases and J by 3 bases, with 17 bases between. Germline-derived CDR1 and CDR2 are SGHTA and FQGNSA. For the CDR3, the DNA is TGTGCCAGCAGCCTAACGCCAGGGTCTTCCAATCAGCCCCAGCATTTT. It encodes CASSLTPGSSNQPQHF. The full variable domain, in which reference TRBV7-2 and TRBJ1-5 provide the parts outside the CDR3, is GAGVSQSPSNKVTEKGKDVELRCDPISGHTALYWYRQSLGQGLEFLIYFQGNSAPDKSGLPSDRFSAERTGGSVSTLTIQRTQQEDSAVYLCASSLTPGSSNQPQHFGDGTRLSIL.

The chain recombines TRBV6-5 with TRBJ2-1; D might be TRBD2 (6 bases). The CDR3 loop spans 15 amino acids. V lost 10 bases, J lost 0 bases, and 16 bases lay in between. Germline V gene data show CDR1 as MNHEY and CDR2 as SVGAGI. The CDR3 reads CATLAVLTSYNEQFF. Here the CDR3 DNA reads TGTGCCACATTAGCGGTCCTGACCTCCTACAATGAGCAGTTCTTC.